The present TCR beta chain was sequenced within a study of blood T cells in healthy people across ages. Overall study findings and caveats: The percentage of naive T cells correlated strongly with TCR beta diversity. Donor CMV infection status was unknown, possibly confounding age-related changes in expanded clonotypes.

Regarding this clonotype: What it recognizes is unknown.

Sample donors were healthy Caucasian individuals that came from Russia, aged about 6 to 100. The use of a sample-barcoded 5' primer and a J-beta primer mix characterized a second PCR of roughly 7 to 12 cycles. TCRdb independently ran MiXCR on the 5' RACE reads; one entry per CDR3 protein. The data show about 720,000 distinct CDR3 sequences, approximately 22% seen once. V was pared by 3 bases and J by 5 bases, with 21 bases between. Looked up from germline, CDR1 is SGHRS and CDR2 is YFSETQ. The CDR3 length is 17 residues. Sequencing was done on a sample of blood. The J gene is TRBJ2-1, the V gene TRBV5-1; TRBD2 is a possible D gene (5 bases). The receptor's source is a man aged 65 to 79 in good health. CDR3 sequence (DNA): TGCGCCAGCAGCTCTCTAGCTTCTGGGTGGTTGGACAATGAGCAGTTCTTC. It translates to CASSSLASGWLDNEQFF.